At least ten counts were recorded for the clone carrying this T cell receptor beta chain. Its matching antigen is unknown. The TCRbeta library incorporated unique molecular identifiers. TCRdb re-derived calls from the PCR reads in MiXCR, one entry per CDR3 protein. The sample gives roughly 400,000 distinct CDR3 sequences, around two fifths of which show up once; 25% to 30% is in the top ten. This record belongs to a study of T-cell reconstitution after alpha-beta-depleted transplantation in children. General observations from the study: Several hundred rapidly expanded clones from non-depleted graft cells reportedly supplied alpha-beta T cells about two months post-transplant.

From germline, CDR1 is SGHKS and CDR2 YYEKEE (reference sequence). Unmatched junction bases numbered 10, after V lost 3 bases and J lost 7 bases. The CDR3 runs to 17 residues. This TCR came from a girl aged 2-10 years with aplastic anemia, due to receive a stem cell transplant. The chain carries TRBV5-5 and TRBJ2-1, with 13 bases lining up with TRBD2. This specimen consisted of PBMCs, obtained before TCRalphabeta/CD19-depleted stem cell transplant. The CDR3 is CASSSSPLAGGRNEQFF. In nucleotides, the CDR3 is TGTGCCAGCAGCTCCAGCCCACTAGCGGGAGGGCGAAATGAGCAGTTCTTC.